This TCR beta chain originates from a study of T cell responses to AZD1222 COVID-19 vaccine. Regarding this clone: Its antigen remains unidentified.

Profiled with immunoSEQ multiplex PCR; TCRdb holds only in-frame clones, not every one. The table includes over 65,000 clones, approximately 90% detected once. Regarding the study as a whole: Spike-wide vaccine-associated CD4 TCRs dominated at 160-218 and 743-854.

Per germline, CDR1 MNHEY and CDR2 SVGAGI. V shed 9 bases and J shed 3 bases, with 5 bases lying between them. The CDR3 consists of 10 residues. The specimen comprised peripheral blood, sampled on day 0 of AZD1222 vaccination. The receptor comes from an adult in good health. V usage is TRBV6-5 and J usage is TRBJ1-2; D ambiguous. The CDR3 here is CASTDYGYTF. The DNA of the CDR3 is TGTGCCAGTACAGACTATGGCTACACCTTC.